The clone carrying this T cell receptor beta chain was seen only a few times. This sample is part of a study of T cell repertoires in cytomegalovirus infection. At the level of the study: Indicated by public TCR beta signatures were CMV infection and matching HLA type.

V was cut by 3 bases and J by 4 bases, with 15 bases left in between. The CDR3 runs 15 residues. CDR1 and CDR2 (germline): SGHTA, FQGNSA. TCRdb reanalysed the reads using MiXCR and keeps one entry per CDR3 protein. The sample shows approximately 170,000 distinct CDR3 sequences, 15% to 20% of them seen only once. The chain joins TRBV7-2 to TRBJ2-5; D remains unclear. Sequencing was performed on CD8+ T cells from PBMCs. The sequence derives from a human donor in good health (CMV status not recorded). Some clones in this sample may be carry-over from other donors' samples. As DNA, the CDR3 is TGTGCCAGCAGCTTCGGATGGGCGGCCGTAGAGACCCAGTACTTC. It yields the protein CASSFGWAAVETQYF.